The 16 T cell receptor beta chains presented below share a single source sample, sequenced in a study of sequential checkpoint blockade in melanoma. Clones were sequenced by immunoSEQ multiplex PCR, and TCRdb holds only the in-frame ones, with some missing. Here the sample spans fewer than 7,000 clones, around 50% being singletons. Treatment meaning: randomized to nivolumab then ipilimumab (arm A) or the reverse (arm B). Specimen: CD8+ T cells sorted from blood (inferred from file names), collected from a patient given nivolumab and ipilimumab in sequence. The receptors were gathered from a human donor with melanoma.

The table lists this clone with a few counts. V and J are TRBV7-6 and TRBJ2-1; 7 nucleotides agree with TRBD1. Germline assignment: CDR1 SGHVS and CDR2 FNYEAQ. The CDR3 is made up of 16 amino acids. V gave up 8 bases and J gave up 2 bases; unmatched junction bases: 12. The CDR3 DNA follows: TGTGCCAGCTCACCACCGGAGACAGGGCCCTACAATGAGCAGTTCTTC. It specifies CASSPPETGPYNEQFF.

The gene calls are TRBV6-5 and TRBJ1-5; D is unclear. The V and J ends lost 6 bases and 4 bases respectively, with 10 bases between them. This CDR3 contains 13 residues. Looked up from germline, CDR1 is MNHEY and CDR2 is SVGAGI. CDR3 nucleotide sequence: TGTGCCAGCAGCGAAGGAGCTAATCAGCCCCAGCATTTT. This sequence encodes CASSEGANQPQHF.

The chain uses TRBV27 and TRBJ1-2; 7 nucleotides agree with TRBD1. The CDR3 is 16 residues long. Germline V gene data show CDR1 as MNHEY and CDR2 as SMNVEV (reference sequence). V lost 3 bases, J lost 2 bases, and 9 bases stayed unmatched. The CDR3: CASSFLGGGKNYGYTF. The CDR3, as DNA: TGTGCCAGCAGTTTTCTAGGGGGCGGGAAAAACTATGGCTACACCTTC.

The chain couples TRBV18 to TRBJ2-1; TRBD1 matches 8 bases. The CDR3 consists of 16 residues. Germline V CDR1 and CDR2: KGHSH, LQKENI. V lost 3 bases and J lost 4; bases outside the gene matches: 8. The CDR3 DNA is TGTGCCAGCTCACCTTCGACAGGGGCAACGTACAATGAGCAGTTCTTC. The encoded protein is CASSPSTGATYNEQFF. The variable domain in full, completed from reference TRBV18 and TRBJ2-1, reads NAGVMQNPRHLVRRRGQEARLRCSPMKGHSHVYWYRQLPEEGLKFMVYLQKENIIDESGMPKERFSAEFPKEGPSILRIQQVVRGDSAAYFCASSPSTGATYNEQFFGPGTRLTVL.

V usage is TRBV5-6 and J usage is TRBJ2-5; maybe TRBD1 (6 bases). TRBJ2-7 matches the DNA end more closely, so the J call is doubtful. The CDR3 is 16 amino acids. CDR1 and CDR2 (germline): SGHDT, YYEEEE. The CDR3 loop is CASRFEGDGRTYEQYF. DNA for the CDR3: TGTGCCAGCAGATTTGAGGGGGACGGACGGACCTACGAGCAGTACTTC.

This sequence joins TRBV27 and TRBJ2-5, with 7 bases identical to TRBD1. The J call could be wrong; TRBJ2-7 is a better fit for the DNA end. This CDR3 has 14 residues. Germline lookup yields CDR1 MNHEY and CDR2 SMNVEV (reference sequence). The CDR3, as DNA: TGTGCCAGCAGTTTGCCAGGGGGATCCTACGAGCAGTACTTC. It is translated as CASSLPGGSYEQYF.

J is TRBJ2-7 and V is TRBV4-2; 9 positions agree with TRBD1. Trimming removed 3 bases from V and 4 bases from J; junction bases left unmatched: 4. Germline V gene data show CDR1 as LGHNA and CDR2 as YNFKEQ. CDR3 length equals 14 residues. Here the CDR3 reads CASSQVTGGYEQYF. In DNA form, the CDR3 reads TGTGCCAGCAGCCAGGTGACAGGGGGTTACGAGCAGTACTTC.

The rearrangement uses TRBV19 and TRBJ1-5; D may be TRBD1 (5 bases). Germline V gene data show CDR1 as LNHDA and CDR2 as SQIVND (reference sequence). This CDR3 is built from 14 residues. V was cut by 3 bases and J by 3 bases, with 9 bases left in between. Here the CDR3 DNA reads TGTGCCAGTAGTATGCGACAGCACAATCAGCCCCAGCATTTT. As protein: CASSMRQHNQPQHF.

CDR3 sequence reads: CASSEGARDTGELFF. The DNA of the CDR3 is TGTGCCAGCAGCGAGGGGGCAAGGGACACCGGGGAGCTGTTTTTT. The rearrangement links TRBV9 to TRBJ2-2; the match to TRBD1 covers 7 bases. CDR1 and CDR2 from the germline V gene are SGDLS and YYNGEE. With 3 bases clipped from V and 3 bases from J, the junction kept 5 bases outside the gene matches. The CDR3 is 15 amino acids. Full variable domain (outside the CDR3, taken from reference TRBV9 and TRBJ2-2): DSGVTQTPKHLITATGQRVTLRCSPRSGDLSVYWYQQSLDQGLQFLIQYYNGEERAKGNILERFSAQQFPDLHSELNLSSLELGDSALYFCASSEGARDTGELFFGEGSRLTVL.

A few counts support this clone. DNA of the CDR3: TGTGCCAGCAGCTCGGGTGACGGCGGAGACGAGCAGTACTTC. It codes for CASSSGDGGDEQYF. The rearrangement joins TRBV9 to TRBJ2-7; D is unclear. V was cut by 4 bases and J by 5 bases, with 16 bases left in between. The CDR3 is made up of 14 amino acids. Germline loops: CDR1 SGDLS, CDR2 YYNGEE.

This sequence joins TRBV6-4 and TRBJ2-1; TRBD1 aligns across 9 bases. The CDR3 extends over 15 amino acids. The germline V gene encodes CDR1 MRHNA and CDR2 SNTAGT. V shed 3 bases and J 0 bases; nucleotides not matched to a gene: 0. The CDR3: CASSETGGSYNEQFF. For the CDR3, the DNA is TGTGCCAGCAGTGAGACAGGGGGCTCCTACAATGAGCAGTTCTTC.

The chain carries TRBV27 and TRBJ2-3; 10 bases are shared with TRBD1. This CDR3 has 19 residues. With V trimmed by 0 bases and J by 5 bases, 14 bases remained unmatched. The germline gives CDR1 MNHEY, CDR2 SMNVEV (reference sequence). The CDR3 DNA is TGTGCCAGCAGTTTATCGATCCCCCGGACAGGGGGAAGAGTAGATACGCAGTATTTT. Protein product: CASSLSIPRTGGRVDTQYF.

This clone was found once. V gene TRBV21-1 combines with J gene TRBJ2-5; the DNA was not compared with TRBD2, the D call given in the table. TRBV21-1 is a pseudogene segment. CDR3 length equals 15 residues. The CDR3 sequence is CASSKGWRGQETQYF. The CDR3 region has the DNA TGTGCCAGCAGCAAAGGGTGGCGGGGCCAAGAGACCCAGTACTTC.

Here the CDR3 reads CASSQGLAGSYEQYF. The CDR3 nucleotides are TGCGCCAGCAGCCAAGGACTAGCGGGGTCCTACGAGCAGTACTTC. The V call is TRBV4-1, the J call TRBJ2-7, with 11 bases that match TRBD2. This CDR3 spans 15 amino acids. The germline gives CDR1 MGHRA, CDR2 YSYEKL. The J segment lost 1 base and the V segment lost 1 base, leaving 0 bases of the junction unmatched.

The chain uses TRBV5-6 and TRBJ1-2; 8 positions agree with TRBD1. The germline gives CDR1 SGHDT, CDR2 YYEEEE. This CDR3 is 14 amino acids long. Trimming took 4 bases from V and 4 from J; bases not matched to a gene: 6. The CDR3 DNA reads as TGTGCCAGCAGCCAGGGGGCGCTGAGCTATGGCTACACCTTC. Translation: CASSQGALSYGYTF.

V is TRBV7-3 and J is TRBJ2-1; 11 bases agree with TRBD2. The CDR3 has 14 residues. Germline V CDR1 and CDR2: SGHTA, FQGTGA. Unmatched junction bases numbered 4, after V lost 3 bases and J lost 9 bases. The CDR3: CASSFSGGAAEQFF. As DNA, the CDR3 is TGTGCCAGCAGCTTTAGCGGGGGGGCCGCTGAGCAGTTCTTC.